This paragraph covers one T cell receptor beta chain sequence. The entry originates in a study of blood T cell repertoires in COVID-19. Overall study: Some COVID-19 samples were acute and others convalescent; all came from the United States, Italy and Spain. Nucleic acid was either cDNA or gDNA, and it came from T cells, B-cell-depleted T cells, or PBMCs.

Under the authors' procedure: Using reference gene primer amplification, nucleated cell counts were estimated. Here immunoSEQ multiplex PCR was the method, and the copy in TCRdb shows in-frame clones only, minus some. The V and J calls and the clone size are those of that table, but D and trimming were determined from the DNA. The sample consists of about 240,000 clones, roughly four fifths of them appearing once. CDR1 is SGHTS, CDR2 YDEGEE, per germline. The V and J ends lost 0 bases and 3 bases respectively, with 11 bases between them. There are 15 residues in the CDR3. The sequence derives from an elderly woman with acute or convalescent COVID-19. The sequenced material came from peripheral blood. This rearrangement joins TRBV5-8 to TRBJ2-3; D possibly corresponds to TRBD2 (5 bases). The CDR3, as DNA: TGTGCCAGCAGCTTGGGAGGCCGAGGGACAGATACGCAGTATTTT. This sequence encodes CASSLGGRGTDTQYF.